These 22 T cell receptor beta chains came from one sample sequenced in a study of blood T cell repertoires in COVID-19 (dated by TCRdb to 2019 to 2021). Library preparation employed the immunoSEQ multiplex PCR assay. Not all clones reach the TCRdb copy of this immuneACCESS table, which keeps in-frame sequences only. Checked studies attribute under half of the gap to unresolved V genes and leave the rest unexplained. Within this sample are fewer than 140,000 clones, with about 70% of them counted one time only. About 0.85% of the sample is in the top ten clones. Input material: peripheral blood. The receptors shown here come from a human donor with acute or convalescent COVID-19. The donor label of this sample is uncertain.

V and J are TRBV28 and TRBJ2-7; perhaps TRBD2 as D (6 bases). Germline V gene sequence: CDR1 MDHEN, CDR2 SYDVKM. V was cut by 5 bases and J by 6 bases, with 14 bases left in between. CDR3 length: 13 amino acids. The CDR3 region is CASSGAGGGEQYV. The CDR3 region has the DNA TGTGCCAGCAGTGGAGCCGGGGGAGGCGAGCAGTACGTC.

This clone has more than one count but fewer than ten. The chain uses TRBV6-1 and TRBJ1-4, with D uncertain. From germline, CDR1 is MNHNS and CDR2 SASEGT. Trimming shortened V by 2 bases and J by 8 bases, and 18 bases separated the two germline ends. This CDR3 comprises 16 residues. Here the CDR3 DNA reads TGTGCCAGCAGTGAATATTATGGGAACACGGGAGAAAAACTGTTTTTT. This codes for CASSEYYGNTGEKLFF.

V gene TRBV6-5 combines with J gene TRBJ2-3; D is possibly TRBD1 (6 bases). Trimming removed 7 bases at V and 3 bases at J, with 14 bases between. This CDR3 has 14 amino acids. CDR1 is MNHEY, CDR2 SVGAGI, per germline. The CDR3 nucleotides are TGTGCCAGCACCTGGGGGCGTGGGACAGATACGCAGTATTTT. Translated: CASTWGRGTDTQYF.

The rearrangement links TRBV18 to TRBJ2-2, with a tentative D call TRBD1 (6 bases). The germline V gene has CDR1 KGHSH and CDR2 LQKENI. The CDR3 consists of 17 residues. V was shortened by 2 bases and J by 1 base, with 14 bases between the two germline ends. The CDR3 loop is CASSPGGRVWNTGELFF. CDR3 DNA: TGTGCCAGCTCACCAGGGGGCAGAGTATGGAACACCGGGGAGCTGTTTTTT.

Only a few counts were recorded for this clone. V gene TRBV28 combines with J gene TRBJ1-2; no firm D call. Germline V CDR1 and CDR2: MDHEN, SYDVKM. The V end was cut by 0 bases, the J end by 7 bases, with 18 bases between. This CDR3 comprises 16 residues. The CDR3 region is CASSLWGESYGGGYTF. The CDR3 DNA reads TGTGCCAGCAGTTTATGGGGTGAGAGTTATGGAGGTGGCTACACCTTC.

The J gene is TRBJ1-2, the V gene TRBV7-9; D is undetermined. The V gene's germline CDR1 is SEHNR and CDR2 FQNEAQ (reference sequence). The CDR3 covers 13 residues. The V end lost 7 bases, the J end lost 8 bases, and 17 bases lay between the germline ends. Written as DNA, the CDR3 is TGTGCCAGCACCCCGGGAGGGTTTAGCGGCTACACCTTC. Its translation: CASTPGGFSGYTF.

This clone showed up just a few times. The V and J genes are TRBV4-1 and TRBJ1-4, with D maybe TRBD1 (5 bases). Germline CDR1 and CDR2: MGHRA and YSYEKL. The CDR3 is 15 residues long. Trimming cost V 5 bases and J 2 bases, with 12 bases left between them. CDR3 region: CASSGQGRTNEKLFF. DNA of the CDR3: TGCGCCAGCAGCGGGCAGGGTCGCACTAATGAAAAACTGTTTTTT.

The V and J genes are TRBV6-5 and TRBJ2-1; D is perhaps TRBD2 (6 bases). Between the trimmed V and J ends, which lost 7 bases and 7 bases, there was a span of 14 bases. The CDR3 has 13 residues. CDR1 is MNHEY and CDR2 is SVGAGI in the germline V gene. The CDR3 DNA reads TGTGCCAGCAAGGGACTGAACGGAAATGAGCAGTTCTTC. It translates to CASKGLNGNEQFF.

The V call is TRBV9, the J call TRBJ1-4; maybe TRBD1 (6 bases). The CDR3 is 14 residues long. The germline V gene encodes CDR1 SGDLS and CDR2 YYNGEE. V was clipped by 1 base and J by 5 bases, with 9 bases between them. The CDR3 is CASSVPGQNEKLFF. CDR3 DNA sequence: TGTGCCAGCAGCGTACCCGGACAGAATGAAAAACTGTTTTTT. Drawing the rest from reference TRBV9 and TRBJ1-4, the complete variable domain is DSGVTQTPKHLITATGQRVTLRCSPRSGDLSVYWYQQSLDQGLQFLIQYYNGEERAKGNILERFSAQQFPDLHSELNLSSLELGDSALYFCASSVPGQNEKLFFGSGTQLSVL.

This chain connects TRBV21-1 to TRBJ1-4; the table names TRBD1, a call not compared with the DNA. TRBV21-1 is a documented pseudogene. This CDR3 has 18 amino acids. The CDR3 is CASSKEEGTPGANEKLFF. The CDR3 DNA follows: TGTGCCAGCAGCAAAGAAGAGGGGACACCCGGGGCTAATGAAAAACTGTTTTTT.

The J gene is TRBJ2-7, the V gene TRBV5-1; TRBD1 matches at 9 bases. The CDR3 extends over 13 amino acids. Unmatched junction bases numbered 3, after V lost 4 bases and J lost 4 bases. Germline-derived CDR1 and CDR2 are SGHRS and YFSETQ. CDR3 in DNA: TGCGCCAGCAGCAGACAGGGGGGTTACGAGCAGTACTTC. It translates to CASSRQGGYEQYF.

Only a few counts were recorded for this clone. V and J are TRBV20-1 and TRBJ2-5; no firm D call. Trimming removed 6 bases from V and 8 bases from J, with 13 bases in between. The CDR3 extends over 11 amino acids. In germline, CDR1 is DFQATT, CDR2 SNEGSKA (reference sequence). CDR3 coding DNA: TGCAGTGCCCCAAAGAGTACCACCCAGTACTTC. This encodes CSAPKSTTQYF.

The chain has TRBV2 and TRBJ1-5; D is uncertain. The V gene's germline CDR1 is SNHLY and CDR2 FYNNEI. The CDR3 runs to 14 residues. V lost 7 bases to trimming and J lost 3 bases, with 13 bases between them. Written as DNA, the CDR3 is TGTGCCAGCACTAGATACAAAGCCAATCAGCCCCAGCATTTT. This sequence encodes CASTRYKANQPQHF.

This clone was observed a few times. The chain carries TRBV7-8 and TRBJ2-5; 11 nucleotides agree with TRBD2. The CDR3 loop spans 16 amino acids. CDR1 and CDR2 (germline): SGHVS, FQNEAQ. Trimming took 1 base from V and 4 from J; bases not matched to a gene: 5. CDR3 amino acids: CASSLERLAGGETQYF. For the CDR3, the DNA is TGTGCCAGCAGCTTAGAAAGGCTAGCGGGGGGAGAGACCCAGTACTTC.

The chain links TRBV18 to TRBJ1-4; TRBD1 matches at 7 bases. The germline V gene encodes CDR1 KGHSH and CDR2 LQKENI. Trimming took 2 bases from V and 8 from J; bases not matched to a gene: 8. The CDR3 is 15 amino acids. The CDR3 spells CASSPNIGGREKLFF. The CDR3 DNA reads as TGTGCCAGCTCACCAAATATAGGGGGCCGGGAAAAACTGTTTTTT.

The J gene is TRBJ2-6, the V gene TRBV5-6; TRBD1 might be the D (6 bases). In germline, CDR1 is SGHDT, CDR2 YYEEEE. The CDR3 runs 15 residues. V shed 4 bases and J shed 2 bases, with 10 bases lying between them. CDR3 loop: CASSPGVTGANVLTF. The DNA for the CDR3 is TGTGCCAGCAGCCCAGGGGTGACTGGGGCCAACGTCCTGACTTTC. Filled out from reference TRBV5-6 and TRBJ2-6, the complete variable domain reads DAGVTQSPTHLIKTRGQQVTLRCSPKSGHDTVSWYQQALGQGPQFIFQYYEEEERQRGNFPDRFSGHQFPNYSSELNVNALLLGDSALYLCASSPGVTGANVLTFGAGSRLTVL.

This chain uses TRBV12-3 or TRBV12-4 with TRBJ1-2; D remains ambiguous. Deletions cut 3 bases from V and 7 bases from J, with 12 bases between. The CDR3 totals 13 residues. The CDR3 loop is CASSFQSGGGYTF. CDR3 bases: TGTGCCAGCAGTTTCCAGTCGGGAGGTGGCTACACCTTC.

Here the CDR3 reads CAWGGRETQYF. For the CDR3, the DNA is TGTGCCTGGGGGGGCCGGGAGACCCAGTACTTC. This chain links TRBV30 with TRBJ2-5; a possible D gene is TRBD1 (6 bases). Trimming pared 5 bases from V and 5 bases from J, leaving 9 bases between. Germline lookup yields CDR1 GTSNPN and CDR2 SVGIG (reference sequence). The CDR3 sequence is 11 residues long.

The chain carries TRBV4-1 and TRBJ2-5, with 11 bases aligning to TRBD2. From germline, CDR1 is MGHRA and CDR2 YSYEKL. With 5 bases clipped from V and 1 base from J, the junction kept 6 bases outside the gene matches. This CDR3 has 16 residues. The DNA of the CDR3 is TGCGCCAGCAGCGCAACTAGCGGGGGTGCCCAAGAGACCCAGTACTTC. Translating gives CASSATSGGAQETQYF.

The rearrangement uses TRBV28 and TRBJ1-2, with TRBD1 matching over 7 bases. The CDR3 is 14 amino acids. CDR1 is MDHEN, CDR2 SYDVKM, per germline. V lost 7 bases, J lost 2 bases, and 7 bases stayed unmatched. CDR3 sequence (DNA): TGTGCCAGCAAACCAGGGGGGTCGAACTATGGCTACACCTTC. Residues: CASKPGGSNYGYTF.

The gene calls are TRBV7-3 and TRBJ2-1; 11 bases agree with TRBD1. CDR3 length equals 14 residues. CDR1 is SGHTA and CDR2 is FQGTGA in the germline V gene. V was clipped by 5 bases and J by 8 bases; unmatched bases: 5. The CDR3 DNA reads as TGTGCCAGCAGCCTGGGGACAGGGGGAGATGAGCAGTTCTTC. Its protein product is CASSLGTGGDEQFF. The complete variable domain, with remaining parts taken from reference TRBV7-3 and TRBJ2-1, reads GAGVSQTPSNKVTEKGKYVELRCDPISGHTALYWYRQSLGQGPEFLIYFQGTGAADDSGLPNDRFFAVRPEGSVSTLKIQRTERGDSAVYLCASSLGTGGDEQFFGPGTRLTVL.

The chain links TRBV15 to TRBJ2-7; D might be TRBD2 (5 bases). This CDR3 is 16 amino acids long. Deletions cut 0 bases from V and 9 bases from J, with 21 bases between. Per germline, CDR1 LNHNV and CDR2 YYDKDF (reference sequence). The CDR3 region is CATSRDRGLLSYGQYF. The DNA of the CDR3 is TGTGCCACCAGCAGAGATCGAGGGCTTCTCAGTTATGGGCAGTACTTC.